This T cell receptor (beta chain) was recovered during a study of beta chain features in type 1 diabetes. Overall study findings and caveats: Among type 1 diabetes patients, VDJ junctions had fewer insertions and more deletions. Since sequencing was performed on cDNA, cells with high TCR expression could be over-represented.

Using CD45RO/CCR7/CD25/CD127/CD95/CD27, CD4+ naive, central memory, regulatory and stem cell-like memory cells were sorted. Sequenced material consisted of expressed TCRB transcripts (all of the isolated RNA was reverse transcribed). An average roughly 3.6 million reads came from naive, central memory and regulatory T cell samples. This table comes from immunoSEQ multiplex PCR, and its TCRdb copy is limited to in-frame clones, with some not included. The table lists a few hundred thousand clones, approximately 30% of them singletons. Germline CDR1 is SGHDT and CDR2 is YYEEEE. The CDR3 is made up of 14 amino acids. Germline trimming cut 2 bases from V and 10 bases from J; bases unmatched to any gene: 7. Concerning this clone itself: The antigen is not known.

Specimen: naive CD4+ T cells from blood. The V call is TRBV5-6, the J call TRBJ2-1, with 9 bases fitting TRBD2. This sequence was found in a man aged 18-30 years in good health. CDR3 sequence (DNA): TGTGCCAGCAGCTTCTTAGCGGGAGTTAGAGAGCAGTTCTTC. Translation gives CASSFLAGVREQFF.